This T cell receptor beta chain was captured in a study of spatial heterogeneity in lung cancer. Specified time point: sample taken at primary tumor resection. No cells were sorted before sequencing. The whole RNA sequenced was extracted from tumor, nontumor lung or frozen PBMC. Trimming took 3 bases from V and 3 from J; bases not matched to a gene: 7. CDR1 SGHRS and CDR2 YFSETQ come from the germline V gene. The CDR3 is made up of 15 amino acids. TCRdb reprocessed the 5' RACE reads via MiXCR and lists one record per CDR3 protein. The sample lists 35,000 to 45,000 distinct CDR3 sequences; approximately 5.2% were seen once. In this sample, this clonotype turned up many times.

This clonotype was sampled from a female donor with early-stage non-small cell lung cancer. Sequenced material: PBMCs, taken at surgery. This sequence joins TRBV5-1 and TRBJ2-7, with 9 positions matching TRBD1. CDR3 bases: TGCGCCAGCAGCTCACCCGGGACAGGGATCTACGAGCAGTACTTC. Encoded protein: CASSSPGTGIYEQYF.